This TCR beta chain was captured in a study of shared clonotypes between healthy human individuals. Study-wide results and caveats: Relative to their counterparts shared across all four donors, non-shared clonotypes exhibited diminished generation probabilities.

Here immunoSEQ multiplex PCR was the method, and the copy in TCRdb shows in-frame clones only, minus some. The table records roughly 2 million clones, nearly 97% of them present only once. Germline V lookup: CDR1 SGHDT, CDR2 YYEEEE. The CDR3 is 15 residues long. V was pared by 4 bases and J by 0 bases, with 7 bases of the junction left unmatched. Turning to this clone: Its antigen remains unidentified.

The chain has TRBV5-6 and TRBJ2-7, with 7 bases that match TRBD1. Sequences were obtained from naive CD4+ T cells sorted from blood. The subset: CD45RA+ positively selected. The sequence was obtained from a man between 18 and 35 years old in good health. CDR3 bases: TGTGCCAGCAGCATTACAGGGGCCAGCTCCTACGAGCAGTACTTC. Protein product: CASSITGASSYEQYF.